This T cell receptor beta chain was sequenced during a study of blood T cells in healthy people across ages. Primers used in a second PCR of roughly 6 to 11 cycles were a sample-barcoded 5' primer and a J-beta primer mix. TCRdb processed the 5' RACE reads anew with MiXCR; each CDR3 protein has one entry. The repertoire holds over a million distinct CDR3 sequences, with roughly two fifths as singletons. The V gene's germline CDR1 is KGHSH and CDR2 LQKENI. The V and J ends lost 6 bases and 1 base respectively, with 13 bases between them. This CDR3 has 15 residues. The sequence was collected from a woman in her late teens or twenties in good health. The chain has TRBV18 and TRBJ2-1; D remains ambiguous. Material: blood. CDR3 sequence reads: CASSHAVGSYNEQFF. CDR3 in DNA: TGTGCCAGCTCTCATGCGGTGGGTTCCTACAATGAGCAGTTCTTC. Filled out from reference TRBV18 and TRBJ2-1, the complete variable domain reads NAGVMQNPRHLVRRRGQEARLRCSPMKGHSHVYWYRQLPEEGLKFMVYLQKENIIDESGMPKERFSAEFPKEGPSILRIQQVVRGDSAAYFCASSHAVGSYNEQFFGPGTRLTVL.